The 23 T cell receptor beta chains given below trace back to one sample, sequenced in a study of blood T cell repertoires in COVID-19. The assay was immunoSEQ multiplex PCR, and TCRdb's table has in-frame clones only and misses some. Among approximately 270,000 clones listed, approximately 85% were seen once. Sequenced sample: PBMCs or T cells enriched from blood (not recorded which). The receptors come from a woman aged 25 to 45 who had recovered from COVID-19.

The V and J genes are TRBV3-1 (or the pseudogene TRBV3-2) and TRBJ2-1; 11 bases align to TRBD2. V lost 4 bases, J lost 4 bases, and 9 bases stayed unmatched. The CDR3 is 17 residues long. CDR1 is LGHDT and CDR2 is YNNKEL in the germline V gene (reference sequence). DNA of the CDR3: TGTGCCAGCAGCCCCAGACTAGCGGGGCCCTTATACAATGAGCAGTTCTTC. Translated, it gives CASSPRLAGPLYNEQFF.

The table lists this clone with a count of one. The junction differs from germline at one of its ends, possibly a read error. The gene calls are TRBV24-1 and TRBJ1-2; a weak D match, TRBD1 (5 bases). This CDR3 is built from 11 residues. In germline, CDR1 is KGHDR, CDR2 SFDVKD. Written as DNA, the CDR3 is TGTGCCACCAGTGATCAGGACAACTTCTTCTTC. It yields the protein CATSDQDNFFF.

A remark on this clone: Germline is not matched at one junction end, which may reflect a read error. This chain connects TRBV11-2 to TRBJ2-3; no definite D call. This CDR3 is built from 15 residues. Germline values: CDR1 SGHAT, CDR2 FQNNGV. The DNA for the CDR3 is TGTGCCAGCAGCTTAGGCGGATCCCGCACGGATACGCAGTATTTT. Translating gives CASSLGGSRTDTQYF.

The chain joins TRBV30 to TRBJ2-7, with D perhaps TRBD2 (7 bases). Trimming removed 2 bases at V and 5 bases at J, with 13 bases between. This CDR3 is 13 amino acids long. Per germline, CDR1 GTSNPN and CDR2 SVGIG (reference sequence). CDR3 DNA sequence: TGTGCCTGGAGTTCGGGGAGGGGGGACGAGCAGTACTTC. This translates into CAWSSGRGDEQYF.

The CDR3 DNA is TGTGCCAGCAGTCCTCACGGGAGACCTAACTATGGCTACACCTTC. Its translation: CASSPHGRPNYGYTF. The chain carries TRBV3-1 (or the pseudogene TRBV3-2) and TRBJ1-2, with unresolved D. Per germline, CDR1 LGHDT and CDR2 YNNKEL (reference sequence). The CDR3 loop spans 15 amino acids. Trimming stripped 6 bases from V and 0 bases from J, with 14 bases between.

The chain's CDR3 is CAWGGPGDQPQHF. The DNA of the CDR3 is TGTGCCTGGGGGGGCCCCGGGGATCAGCCCCAGCATTTT. The chain employs TRBV5-4 and TRBJ1-5, with D tentatively TRBD1 (6 bases). The germline V and J ends were trimmed by 10 bases and 5 bases, with 16 bases remaining between them. CDR3 length: 13 amino acids. The germline CDR1 and CDR2 sequences are SGHNT and YYREEE (reference sequence).

The chain combines TRBV2 with TRBJ2-5; 10 bases match TRBD1. This CDR3 has 14 amino acids. CDR1 and CDR2 from the germline V gene are SNHLY and FYNNEI. J gave up 2 bases and V 7 bases, and 4 bases lay outside the gene matches. The CDR3 protein is CASKGDRGQETQYF. The DNA for the CDR3 is TGTGCCAGCAAAGGGGACAGGGGTCAAGAGACCCAGTACTTC.

The V call is TRBV6-5, the J call TRBJ1-2, with D uncertain. Trimming stripped 7 bases from V and 5 bases from J, with 5 bases between. Germline lookup yields CDR1 MNHEY and CDR2 SVGAGI. This CDR3 region has 10 residues. The CDR3, as DNA: TGTGCCAGCAACGAGTATGGCTACACCTTC. It specifies CASNEYGYTF.

V and J are TRBV3-1 (or the pseudogene TRBV3-2) and TRBJ2-5; 11 bases fit TRBD2. There are 17 residues in the CDR3. From germline, CDR1 is LGHDT and CDR2 YNNKEL (reference sequence). The V and J ends lost 0 bases and 3 bases, in that order; junction bases with no gene match: 6. CDR3 bases: TGTGCCAGCAGCCAAGAACGACTAGCGGGGTTAGAAGAGACCCAGTACTTC. This sequence encodes CASSQERLAGLEETQYF.

The chain recombines TRBV18 with TRBJ1-3; 7 bases line up with TRBD1. J lost 0 bases, V lost 0 bases, and 5 bases had no gene match. The CDR3 length is 17 residues. Germline CDR1 KGHSH, CDR2 LQKENI. CDR3 in amino acids: CASSPPGRGNSGNTIYF. DNA of the CDR3: TGTGCCAGCTCACCACCCGGCAGGGGGAACTCTGGAAACACCATATATTTT.

In its sample, this clone was seen once. The rearrangement uses TRBV9 and TRBJ1-4; no reliable D call. V lost 0 bases, J lost 4 bases, and 10 bases lay in between. CDR3 size: 15 residues. Germline assignment: CDR1 SGDLS and CDR2 YYNGEE. CDR3 bases: TGTGCCAGCAGCGTAGCGTACAGCCATAATGAAAAACTGTTTTTT. Translation: CASSVAYSHNEKLFF.

The chain recombines TRBV7-2 with TRBJ2-7; TRBD1 might be the D (5 bases). This CDR3 is 16 amino acids long. CDR1 SGHTA and CDR2 FQGNSA come from the germline V gene. The V end lost 1 base, the J end lost 6 bases, and 19 bases lay between the germline ends. DNA for the CDR3: TGTGCCAGCAGCTTAGGACAGCCCGATGTAGGTTTCGAGCAGTACTTC. It yields the protein CASSLGQPDVGFEQYF.

J is TRBJ1-5 and V is TRBV5-8; TRBD1 might be the D (6 bases). The CDR3 is 17 residues long. V lost 2 bases and J lost 2, with 17 bases in between. Germline values: CDR1 SGHTS, CDR2 YDEGEE. Written as DNA, the CDR3 is TGTGCCAGCAGCTTTGGATCAGGGGTGAGGGGCAATCAGCCCCAGCATTTT. As protein: CASSFGSGVRGNQPQHF.

This chain uses TRBV24-1 with TRBJ2-1; weak D call: TRBD1 (7 bases). The CDR3 has 15 residues. CDR1 KGHDR and CDR2 SFDVKD come from the germline V gene. V lost 6 bases and J lost 7, with 18 bases in between. The CDR3 bases are TGTGCCACCAGTCCGGCCAGGGGGGTAAAGAATGAGCAGTTCTTC. Translation: CATSPARGVKNEQFF.

The V gene is TRBV25-1, the J gene TRBJ2-7; 10 bases fit TRBD2. CDR3 size: 16 residues. The junction had 4 bases not matched to a gene; V was cut back by 1 base and J by 1 base. CDR1 is MGHDK and CDR2 is SYGVNS in the germline V gene. Here the CDR3 DNA reads TGTGCCAGCAGTGAATCTAGCGGGAGTGAATCCTACGAGCAGTACTTC. Translating gives CASSESSGSESYEQYF.

The chain combines TRBV5-1 with TRBJ2-1; 7 nucleotides agree with TRBD1. The trim removed 7 bases at V and 2 bases at J, leaving 6 bases unmatched. The CDR3 has 14 residues. Germline CDR1 SGHRS, CDR2 YFSETQ. CDR3 residues: CASSKGGTYNEQFF. Here the CDR3 DNA reads TGCGCCAGCTCCAAAGGGGGCACCTACAATGAGCAGTTCTTC. The whole variable domain, remainder taken from reference TRBV5-1 and TRBJ2-1, is KAGVTQTPRYLIKTRGQQVTLSCSPISGHRSVSWYQQTPGQGLQFLFEYFSETQRNKGNFPGRFSGRQFSNSRSEMNVSTLELGDSALYLCASSKGGTYNEQFFGPGTRLTVL.

The V gene is TRBV18, the J gene TRBJ2-2, with 8 bases fitting TRBD1. This CDR3 comprises 15 residues. V lost 6 bases, J lost 5 bases, and 8 bases stayed unmatched. CDR1 is KGHSH and CDR2 is LQKENI in the germline V gene. The CDR3 DNA is TGTGCCAGCTCTCTCGGACAGGGTTCAACCGGGGAGCTGTTTTTT. Encoded protein: CASSLGQGSTGELFF.

This CDR3 is CASSLPTGISGADTQYF. The DNA for the CDR3 is TGCGCCAGCAGCTTGCCGACAGGGATCAGTGGCGCAGATACGCAGTATTTT. The chain carries TRBV5-1 and TRBJ2-3; TRBD1 aligns across 7 bases. Trimming took 1 base from V and 4 from J; bases not matched to a gene: 12. This CDR3 spans 17 amino acids. Looked up from germline, CDR1 is SGHRS and CDR2 is YFSETQ.

V gene TRBV19 combines with J gene TRBJ1-1; D might be TRBD1 (6 bases). With 3 bases removed from V and 1 base from J, the gap between germline ends came to 12 bases. The CDR3 loop spans 15 amino acids. CDR1 is LNHDA and CDR2 is SQIVND in the germline V gene (reference sequence). CDR3 residues: CASSIWSTGNTEAFF. CDR3 DNA: TGTGCCAGTAGTATTTGGTCGACAGGGAACACTGAAGCTTTCTTT.

This clone was observed once. The V call is TRBV19, the J call TRBJ1-2, with TRBD1 matching 10 bases. The germline CDR1 and CDR2 sequences are LNHDA and SQIVND (reference sequence). V lost 11 bases and J lost 7; bases outside the gene matches: 10. The CDR3 runs to 13 residues. The CDR3 is CASGTGDLIGYTF. The CDR3 DNA follows: TGTGCCTCCGGGACAGGGGATTTAATTGGCTACACCTTC.

The chain is built from TRBV18 and TRBJ2-7; a possible D gene is TRBD2 (6 bases). This CDR3 is built from 14 residues. The germline CDR1 and CDR2 sequences are KGHSH and LQKENI. V was trimmed by 0 bases and J by 4 bases, leaving 10 bases between them. The CDR3 nucleotides are TGTGCCAGCTCACCACCTTACCTAGCGTACGAGCAGTACTTC. Amino acid sequence: CASSPPYLAYEQYF.

The chain recombines TRBV7-9 with TRBJ1-3; 7 bases map to TRBD1. Germline CDR1 and CDR2: SEHNR and FQNEAQ (reference sequence). This CDR3 spans 15 amino acids. V lost 5 bases to trimming and J lost 1 base; unmatched junction nucleotides: 5. CDR3 DNA: TGTGCCAGCAGCCCCACAGGGGTATCTGGAAACACCATATATTTT. Its protein is CASSPTGVSGNTIYF.

This chain joins TRBV6-5 and TRBJ1-2; TRBD1 matches at 9 bases. Germline V gene sequence: CDR1 MNHEY, CDR2 SVGAGI. The CDR3 consists of 14 residues. Trimming at V came to 4 bases and at J to 5 bases, leaving 5 bases not matched to a gene. CDR3 coding DNA: TGTGCCAGCAGTTTATCGACAGGGGGATATGGCTACACCTTC. Translated, it gives CASSLSTGGYGYTF.